This TCR beta chain appears in the sequencing data of a study of control samples from healthy donors and cancer patients. The data were produced by immunoSEQ multiplex PCR, yet TCRdb's version contains in-frame clones alone and is incomplete. The data hold some 120,000 clones, with 89% observed a single time. The sequence was collected from a man aged 45-60 years in good health. What was sequenced was blood.

As DNA, the CDR3 is TGTGCCTGGACTAAACAGGGATACGGGAACACCATATATTTT. Translating it yields CAWTKQGYGNTIYF. The chain carries TRBV30 and TRBJ1-3, with D possibly being TRBD1 (6 bases). This CDR3 comprises 14 residues. Germline loops: CDR1 GTSNPN, CDR2 SVGIG (reference sequence). V lost 4 bases and J 7 bases, leaving 17 bases between the germline ends. The full variable domain, completed using reference TRBV30 and TRBJ1-3, is SQTIHQWPATLVQPVGSPLSLECTVEGTSNPNLYWYRQAAGRGLQLLFYSVGIGQISSEVPQNLSASRPQDRQFILSSKKLLLSDSGFYLCAWTKQGYGNTIYFGEGSWLTVV.